This T cell receptor beta chain emerged from a study of shared clonotypes between healthy human individuals. Study-wide results and limits: Naive subsets typically showed greater estimated richness than memory subsets.

The naive CD8 fraction comprised CD45RO-negative cells positively selected for CCR7 and excluded terminally differentiated effector memory CD45RA+ cells. Adults of Caucasian background living in Nashville, Tennessee made up all donors. Germline CDR1 reads DFQATT; CDR2 reads SNEGSKA (reference sequence). The CDR3 loop spans 10 amino acids. About this clone: Its antigen is undetermined.

The assay ran at deep level. In the original analysis: Sequence data from immunoSEQ were junction-only and lacked quality scores; consequently, filtering differed. Generated by immunoSEQ multiplex PCR, the TCRdb table keeps only in-frame clones and is missing some. V and J calls and clone size follow that table, whereas D and trimming were derived from the DNA. Among about 700,000 clones listed, 92% were seen once. The sequenced sample was naive CD8+ T cells sorted from blood. This TCR came from a man aged 25 to 45 in good health. This chain links TRBV20-1 with TRBJ2-3, with D hard to call. The CDR3 protein is CSHLVDTQYF. The CDR3 nucleotides read TGCAGCCATCTGGTAGATACGCAGTATTTT.